This T cell receptor (beta chain) was identified during a study of PD-L1 blockade in urothelial cancer. Study-level background: As for prior chemotherapy regimens, patients had received 0 to 3. Median blood clonality was about 0.086, with tens of thousands of unique TCRs.

Sequencing used immunoSEQ multiplex PCR; TCRdb keeps in-frame clones, though not all of them. The sample has about 20,000 clones; 88% are singletons. Study findings and constraints: Expansion of tumor-associated blood clones at 3 weeks was greater in durable-benefit patients.

The length of the CDR3 is 17 residues. V dropped 2 bases and J dropped 7 bases, with 21 bases sitting between them. Germline V gene sequence: CDR1 LGHNA, CDR2 YSLEER. This clone was detected a few times. Its antigen is unknown. This chain links TRBV4-3 with TRBJ1-5, with D perhaps matching TRBD1 (5 bases). The source is a man over 45 with urothelial cancer. Sequences were derived from PBMCs, sampled around atezolizumab (anti-PD-L1) treatment. CDR3 in DNA: TGCGCCAGCAGCCAACGCTTCCTCGCCAGGGCGGACCAGCCCCAGCATTTT. Its translation: CASSQRFLARADQPQHF.